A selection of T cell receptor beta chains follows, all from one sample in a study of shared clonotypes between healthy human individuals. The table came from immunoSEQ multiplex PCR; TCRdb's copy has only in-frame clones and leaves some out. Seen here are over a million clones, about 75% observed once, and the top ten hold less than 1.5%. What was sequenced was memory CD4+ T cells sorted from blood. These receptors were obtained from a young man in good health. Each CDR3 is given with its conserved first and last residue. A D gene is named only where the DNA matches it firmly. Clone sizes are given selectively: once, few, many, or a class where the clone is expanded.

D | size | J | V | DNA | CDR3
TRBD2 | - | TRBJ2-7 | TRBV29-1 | TGCAGCTTTTCCCGTCTGACTAGCGGGAACAACGAGCAGTACTTC | CSFSRLTSGNNEQYF
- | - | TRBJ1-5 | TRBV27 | TGTGCCAGCAGTTTATTTGGGTCCGGGGTGGGTCAGCCCCAGCATTTT | CASSLFGSGVGQPQHF
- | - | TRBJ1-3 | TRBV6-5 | TGTGCCAGCAGATCTCCGACGAGCTCTGGAAACACCATATATTTT | CASRSPTSSGNTIYF
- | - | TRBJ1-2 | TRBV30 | TGTGCCTGGAGTCAAGAAAACTATGGCTACACCTTC | CAWSQENYGYTF
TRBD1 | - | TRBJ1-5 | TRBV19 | TGTGCCAGTAGTCCTGGGACAGGGGGCTCGAGCAATCAGCCCCAGCATTTT | CASSPGTGGSSNQPQHF
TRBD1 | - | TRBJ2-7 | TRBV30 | TGTGCCCGAGGACAGGGGGCCTACGAGCAGTACTTC | CARGQGAYEQYF
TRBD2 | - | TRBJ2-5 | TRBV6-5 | TGTGCCAGCAGTTACAAGAGCGGGGGGACGGCCCAGTACTTC | CASSYKSGGTAQYF
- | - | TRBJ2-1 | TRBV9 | TGTGCCAGCAGCTCCCATCTCCCTACTGAGCAGTTCTTC | CASSSHLPTEQFF
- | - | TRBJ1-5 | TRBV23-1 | TGCGCCAGCAGTGGGTTGGAGTTGTCCCAGCATTTT | CASSGLELSQHF
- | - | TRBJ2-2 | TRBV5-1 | TGCGCCAGCAGCTCCCGGGCGAGGGGCGAGGGCACCGGGGAGCTGTTTTTT | CASSSRARGEGTGELFF
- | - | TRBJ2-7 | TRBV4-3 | TGCGCCAGCAGCCCGGATGGCCTATACTACGAGCAGTACTTC | CASSPDGLYYEQYF
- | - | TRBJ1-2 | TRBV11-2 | TGTGCCAGCAGCTACGGGACCGAGTATGGCTACACCTTC | CASSYGTEYGYTF
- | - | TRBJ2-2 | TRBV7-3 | TGTGCCAGCACTAGCGATAACGGGGAGCTGTTTTTT | CASTSDNGELFF
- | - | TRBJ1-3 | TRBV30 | TGTGCCTGGAGTGTACTTGGTCCGGGAAAGCCTGGAAACACCATATATTTT | CAWSVLGPGKPGNTIYF
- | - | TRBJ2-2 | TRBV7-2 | TGTGCCAGCAGCCCTTTAGCGGAGAACACCGGGGAGCTGTTTTTT | CASSPLAENTGELFF
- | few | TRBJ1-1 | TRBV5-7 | TGTGCGTTTCGACGCAAGAACACTGAAGCTTTCTTT | CAFRRKNTEAFF
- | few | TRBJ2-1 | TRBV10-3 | TGTGCCATCAGTGAGATCGGCGGGGCCTACAATGAGCAGTTCTTC | CAISEIGGAYNEQFF
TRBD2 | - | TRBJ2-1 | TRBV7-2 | TGTGCCAGCAGCTTAAGGGCTAGCGGGAGGTACAATGAGCAGTTCTTC | CASSLRASGRYNEQFF
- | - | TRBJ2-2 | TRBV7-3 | TGTGCCAGCAGCTTAAATGTCGGGCGAACGAACACCGGGGAGCTGTTTTTT | CASSLNVGRTNTGELFF
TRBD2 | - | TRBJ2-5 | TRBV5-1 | TGCGCCAGCAGAACCGGGACTAGCGGGGGGGCGTGGGAGACCCAGTACTTC | CASRTGTSGGAWETQYF
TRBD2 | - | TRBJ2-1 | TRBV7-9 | TGTGCCAGCAGCTCCTTTGGACTAGCGGCTTACAATGAGCAGTTCTTC | CASSSFGLAAYNEQFF
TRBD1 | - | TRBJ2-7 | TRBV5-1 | TGCGCCAGCAGCTTCGACAGGGGGCCCTACGAGCAGTACTTC | CASSFDRGPYEQYF
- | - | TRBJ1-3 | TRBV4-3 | TGCGCCAGCAGCCGAGGAGTGACAGTCTCTGGAAACACCATATATTTT | CASSRGVTVSGNTIYF
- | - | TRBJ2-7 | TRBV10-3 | TGTGCCATCAGTGGAACAGGGCCCTACGAGCAGTACTTC | CAISGTGPYEQYF
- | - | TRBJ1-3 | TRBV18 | TGTGCCAGCTCACCGAATTTCTGGAGCTCTGGAAACACCATATATTTT | CASSPNFWSSGNTIYF
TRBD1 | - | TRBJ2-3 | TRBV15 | TGTGCCACCAGCATTGGGACAGGTAGCACAGATACGCAGTATTTT | CATSIGTGSTDTQYF
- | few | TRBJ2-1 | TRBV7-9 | TGTGCCAGCAGCTTAACGAGAGCCCAGAATGAGCAGTTCTTC | CASSLTRAQNEQFF
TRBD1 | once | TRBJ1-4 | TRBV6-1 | TGTGCCAGCAGTGAACGTTGGACAGGGTCCCCTGGGGTTTATGAAAAACTGTTTTTT | CASSERWTGSPGVYEKLFF
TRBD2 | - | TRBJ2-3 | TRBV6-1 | TGTGCCAGCAGTGAAACTGTAACCCCGCGGGGGGTGAGCACAGATACGCAGTATTTT | CASSETVTPRGVSTDTQYF
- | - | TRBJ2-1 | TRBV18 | TGTGCCAGCTCACCGGGGCAATCAGGGGAGCAGTTCTTC | CASSPGQSGEQFF
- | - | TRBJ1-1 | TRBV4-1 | TGCGCCAGCAGCCAAGATTCACAGAACACTGAAGCTTTCTTT | CASSQDSQNTEAFF
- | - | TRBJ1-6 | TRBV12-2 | TGTGCAAGTCGCACCCCGGTGTATCGTTCACCCCTCCACTTT | CASRTPVYRSPLHF
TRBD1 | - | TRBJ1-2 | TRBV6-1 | TGTGCCAGCAGTGCCCTCCTGGGACAGGGCTCTAACTATGGCTACACCTTC | CASSALLGQGSNYGYTF
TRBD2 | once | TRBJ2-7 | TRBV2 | TGTGCCAGCCGTCCTAGCGGGAGATTAGCCGAGCAGTACTTC | CASRPSGRLAEQYF
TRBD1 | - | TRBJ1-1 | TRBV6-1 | TGTGCCACTCACAGGGGGCCATCCTTAAACACTGAAGCTTTCTTT | CATHRGPSLNTEAFF
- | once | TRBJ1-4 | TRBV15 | TGTGCCACCAGCAGAGATATGGCAGAAAATGAAAAACTGTTTTTT | CATSRDMAENEKLFF
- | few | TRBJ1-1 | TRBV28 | TGTGCCAGCAGCTCGGTTATGGAGTTCCTTGAAGCTTTCTTT | CASSSVMEFLEAFF
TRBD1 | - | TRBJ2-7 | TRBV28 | TGTGCCAGCAGTACCGGGACAGGGGGCTCCTACGAGCAGTACTTC | CASSTGTGGSYEQYF
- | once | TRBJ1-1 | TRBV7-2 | TGTGCCAGCAGCTACGCCAGCAAAAAGAACACTGAAGCTTTCTTT | CASSYASKKNTEAFF
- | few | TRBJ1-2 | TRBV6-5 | TGTGCCAGCAGTTACGATGACAGTAAGCGTGGCTACACCTTC | CASSYDDSKRGYTF
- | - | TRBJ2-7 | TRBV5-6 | TGTGCCAGCAGCCCGGGTCCCGTCTACGAGCAGTACTTC | CASSPGPVYEQYF